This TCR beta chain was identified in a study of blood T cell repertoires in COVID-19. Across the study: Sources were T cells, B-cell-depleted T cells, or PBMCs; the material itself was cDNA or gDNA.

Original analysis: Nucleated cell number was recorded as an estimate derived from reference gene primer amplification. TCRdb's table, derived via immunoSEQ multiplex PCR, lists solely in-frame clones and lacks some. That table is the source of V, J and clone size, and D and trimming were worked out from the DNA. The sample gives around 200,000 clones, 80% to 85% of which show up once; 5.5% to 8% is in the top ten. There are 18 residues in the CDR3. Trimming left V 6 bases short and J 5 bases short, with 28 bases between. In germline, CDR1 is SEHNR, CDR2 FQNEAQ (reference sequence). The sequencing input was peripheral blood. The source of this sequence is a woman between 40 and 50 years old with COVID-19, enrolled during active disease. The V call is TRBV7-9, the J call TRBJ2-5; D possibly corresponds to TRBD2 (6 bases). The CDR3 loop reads CASSLSRRIGGMGETQYF. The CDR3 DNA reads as TGTGCCAGCAGTCTCTCCCGGAGAATTGGGGGGATGGGGGAGACCCAGTACTTC.